Listed here are 2 T cell receptor beta chains from one sample, sequenced in a study of T cells after yellow fever vaccination. TCRdb re-called the 5' RACE reads with MiXCR, one entry per CDR3 protein. Of about 240,000 distinct CDR3 sequences detected, roughly 4% appear once; the ten largest clones hold 15% to 20%. Here the sequenced sample was PBMCs, taken 15 days after the yellow fever booster vaccination. These receptors were collected from a man aged 18 to 29 who received the YFV17D yellow fever vaccine.

This clonotype appeared many times. The V call is TRBV6-6, the J call TRBJ1-4; D is unclear. Trimming pared 4 bases from V and 4 bases from J, leaving 13 bases between. The CDR3 spans 15 residues. The germline gives CDR1 MNHNY, CDR2 SVGAGI (reference sequence). CDR3 sequence (DNA): TGTGCCAGCAGTTTCTCAGACATACTTAATGAAAAACTGTTTTTT. It translates to CASSFSDILNEKLFF.

In this sample, this clonotype turned up many times. The rearrangement links TRBV7-9 to TRBJ2-3; 11 nucleotides agree with TRBD2. The germline gives CDR1 SEHNR, CDR2 FQNEAQ (reference sequence). The length of the CDR3 is 16 residues. J was trimmed by 7 bases and V by 5 bases; bases with no gene match: 11. The CDR3 bases are TGTGCCAGCAGCCCGGTGCGGGGACTAGCGGTGTATACGCAGTATTTT. This gives the protein CASSPVRGLAVYTQYF.